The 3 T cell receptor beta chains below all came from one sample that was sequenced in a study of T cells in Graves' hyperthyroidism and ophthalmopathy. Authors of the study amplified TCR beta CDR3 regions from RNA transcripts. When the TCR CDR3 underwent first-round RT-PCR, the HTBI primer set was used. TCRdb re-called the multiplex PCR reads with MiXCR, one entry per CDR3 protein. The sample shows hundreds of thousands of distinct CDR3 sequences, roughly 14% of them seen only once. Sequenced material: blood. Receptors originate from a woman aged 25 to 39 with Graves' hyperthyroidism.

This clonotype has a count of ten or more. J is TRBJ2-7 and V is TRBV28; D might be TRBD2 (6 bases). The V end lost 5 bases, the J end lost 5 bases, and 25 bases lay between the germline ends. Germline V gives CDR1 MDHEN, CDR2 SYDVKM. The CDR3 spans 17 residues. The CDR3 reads CASSTAGPRGVWNEQYF. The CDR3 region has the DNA TGTGCCAGCAGTACCGCGGGGCCTCGAGGGGTATGGAACGAGCAGTACTTC. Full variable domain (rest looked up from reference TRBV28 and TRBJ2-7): DVKVTQSSRYLVKRTGEKVFLECVQDMDHENMFWYRQDPGLGLRLIYFSYDVKMKEKGDIPEGYSVSREKKERFSLILESASTNQTSMYLCASSTAGPRGVWNEQYFGPGTRLTVT.

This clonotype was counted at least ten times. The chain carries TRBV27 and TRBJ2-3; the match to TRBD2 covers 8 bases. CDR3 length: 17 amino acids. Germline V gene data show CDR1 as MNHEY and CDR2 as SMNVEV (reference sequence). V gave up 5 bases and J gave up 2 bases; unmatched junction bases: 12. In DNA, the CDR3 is TGTGCCAGCAGTCCGGCGGTAGCGGGGCGGTACACAGATACGCAGTATTTT. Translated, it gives CASSPAVAGRYTDTQYF.

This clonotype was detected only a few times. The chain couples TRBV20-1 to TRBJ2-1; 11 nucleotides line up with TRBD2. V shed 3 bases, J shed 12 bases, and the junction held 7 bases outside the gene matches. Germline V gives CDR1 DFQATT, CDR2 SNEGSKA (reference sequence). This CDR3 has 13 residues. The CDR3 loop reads CSARYSGRAAQFF. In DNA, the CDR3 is TGCAGTGCTAGGTATAGCGGGAGGGCCGCGCAGTTCTTC.